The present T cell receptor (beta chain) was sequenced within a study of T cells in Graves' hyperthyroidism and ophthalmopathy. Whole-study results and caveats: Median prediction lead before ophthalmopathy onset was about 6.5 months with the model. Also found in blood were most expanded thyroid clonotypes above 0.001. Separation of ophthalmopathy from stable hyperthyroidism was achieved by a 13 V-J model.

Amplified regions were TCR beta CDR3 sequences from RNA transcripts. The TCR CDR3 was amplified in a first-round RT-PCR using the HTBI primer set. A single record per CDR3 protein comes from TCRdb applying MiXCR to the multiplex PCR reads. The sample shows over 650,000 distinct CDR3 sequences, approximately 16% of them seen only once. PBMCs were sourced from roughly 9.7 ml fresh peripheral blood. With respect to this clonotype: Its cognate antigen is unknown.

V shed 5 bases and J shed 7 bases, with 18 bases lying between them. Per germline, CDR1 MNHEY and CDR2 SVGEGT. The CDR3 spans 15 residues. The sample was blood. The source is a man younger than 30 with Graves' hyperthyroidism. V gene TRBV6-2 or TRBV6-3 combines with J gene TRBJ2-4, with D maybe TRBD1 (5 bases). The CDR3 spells CASSTQKGRVNIQYF. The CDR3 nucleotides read TGTGCCAGCAGTACTCAGAAGGGGCGTGTGAACATTCAGTACTTC.